The sample holds a few counts of the clone carrying this TCR beta chain. Its matching antigen is unknown. This specimen comes from a study of OX40 agonist ivuxolimab in advanced cancers. Study information: Of mixed ages from 23 to 79 and averaging around 60 years, the group was about 80% male. Regarding the study as a whole: The average count of expanded clones was higher among CD8+ T cells than among CD4+.

Trimming left V 5 bases short and J 2 bases short, with 19 bases between. Germline V gives CDR1 SGHVS, CDR2 FNYEAQ. CDR3 length: 17 amino acids. Repertoires were generated with immunoSEQ multiplex PCR, while TCRdb's copy carries only in-frame clones and drops some. The sample has 15,000 to 20,000 clones, 76% seen once; the top ten hold roughly half. Specimen: CD4+ or CD8+ T cells sorted from blood, collected in a trial of the OX40 agonist ivuxolimab. This chain links TRBV7-6 with TRBJ2-1, with a weak D call TRBD2 (6 bases). The sequence was obtained from an adult with an advanced solid tumor such as melanoma, head and neck, liver or kidney cancer. The CDR3 sequence: CASSKLLAGRTYNEQFF. Written as DNA, the CDR3 is TGTGCCAGCAGCAAGCTACTAGCCGGCAGGACCTACAATGAGCAGTTCTTC.